This TCR beta chain comes out of a study of Ad26.COV2.S vaccination and SARS-CoV-2 variants. Study summary: Into the muscle, Ad26.COV2.S was dosed once or twice, 56 days apart. General study points: Reported findings describe substantial breadth in spike-specific CD8+ and CD4+ T cell responses following vaccination.

Treatment defined: about 20 received Ad26.COV2.S at low or high dose, single or two shots; 5 received placebo; per-sample allocation not given. Each sample was drawn 63 days after the first injection (of vaccine or placebo). Libraries were prepared by immunoSEQ multiplex PCR; TCRdb keeps only in-frame clonotypes and omits some of them. The sample carries roughly 300,000 clones, 85% to 90% recorded once. The CDR3 is made up of 14 amino acids. Trimming shortened V by 2 bases and J by 0 bases, and 5 bases separated the two germline ends. Germline V gene data show CDR1 as KGHSH and CDR2 as LQKENI. On this clone: Its target is unknown.

V is TRBV18 and J is TRBJ2-4; D is unclear. The clonotype comes from a person aged 18 to 65 who received the Ad26.COV2.S COVID-19 vaccine or a placebo. Sequencing was performed on peripheral blood, taken in a trial of Ad26.COV2.S vaccine versus placebo. The CDR3 loop reads CASSPTQAKNIQYF. The CDR3 coding sequence is TGTGCCAGCTCACCAACTCAAGCCAAAAACATTCAGTACTTC.